The 17 T cell receptor beta chains in this list originate from one sample, sequenced in a study of CXCR3-negative and CXCR3-positive naive CD8 T cells. TRB cDNA was prepared as libraries by UMI-labeled 5' RACE. After re-calling the 5' RACE reads, TCRdb lists one entry per CDR3 protein, DNA absent. The sample has over 35,000 distinct CDR3 sequences. The sample taken for sequencing was naive CXCR3- CD8+ T cells from blood. Sample subset: CD45RO-CCR7+CD27+CD95- naive CD8+ T cells lacking CXCR3 (TNR3-). The receptors come from a human donor in good health. Some clones in this sample may be carry-over from other donors' samples.

The gene calls are TRBV27 and TRBJ2-1. CDR3 length: 15 amino acids. The germline V gene encodes CDR1 MNHEY and CDR2 SMNVEV (reference sequence). CDR3 protein: CASSLFWSSYNEQFF.

The chain joins TRBV20-1 to TRBJ1-5; as DNA is missing, the TRBD1 call by TCRdb cannot be tested. The CDR3 consists of 13 residues. Looked up from germline, CDR1 is DFQATT and CDR2 is SNEGSKA (reference sequence). Here the CDR3 reads CSAPRGPQQPQHF.

This chain links TRBV15 with TRBJ2-1; TCRdb's D call of TRBD2 is untestable without DNA. The CDR3 is 13 residues long. Germline lookup yields CDR1 LNHNV and CDR2 YYDKDF (reference sequence). The CDR3 loop is CATQPGTRNEQFF.

The chain couples TRBV19 to TRBJ1-2; TCRdb proposes TRBD1, but this gene call is untestable without DNA. Germline CDR1 LNHDA, CDR2 SQIVND (reference sequence). The CDR3 has 13 amino acids. CDR3 residues: CASTSGTFYGYTF.

The chain combines TRBV5-1 with TRBJ2-3. Germline lookup yields CDR1 SGHRS and CDR2 YFSETQ. There are 15 residues in the CDR3. CDR3 in amino acids: CASSLEATSTDTQYF.

This chain joins TRBV23-1 and TRBJ2-3; the TCRdb D gene call, TRBD2, has no DNA to confirm it. TRBV23-1 is given ORF status, its function remaining uncertain. The CDR3 runs to 14 residues. The CDR3 reads CASTGTSDADTQYF.

The chain couples TRBV28 to TRBJ1-1; TCRdb's D call, TRBD1, is unchecked because there is no DNA. The CDR3 has 15 residues. CDR1 is MDHEN and CDR2 is SYDVKM in the germline V gene. The CDR3 region is CASSFPGTGGAQAFF.

V usage is TRBV11-2 and J usage is TRBJ1-1; TCRdb's D call of TRBD1 is untestable without DNA. CDR1 SGHAT and CDR2 FQNNGV come from the germline V gene. CDR3 size: 14 residues. This chain's CDR3 is CASSLGRGGTEAFF.

V usage is TRBV11-2 and J usage is TRBJ2-5; the D gene TCRdb calls, TRBD1, cannot be checked with no DNA. This CDR3 spans 15 amino acids. Germline V CDR1 and CDR2: SGHAT, FQNNGV. CDR3 sequence reads: CASSLDSSGLETQYF.

The V and J genes are TRBV5-1 and TRBJ1-1. Germline assignment: CDR1 SGHRS and CDR2 YFSETQ. The CDR3 is made up of 11 amino acids. CDR3 amino acids: CSSSFGTEAFF.

The genes are TRBV27 and TRBJ2-7. CDR3 length equals 12 residues. The germline CDR1 and CDR2 sequences are MNHEY and SMNVEV (reference sequence). The CDR3 loop is CASSLLGAEQYF.

The chain joins TRBV7-6 to TRBJ2-1; TCRdb's D gene call, TRBD2, goes unchecked for lack of DNA. CDR1 SGHVS and CDR2 FNYEAQ come from the germline V gene. This CDR3 region has 15 residues. CDR3 region: CASSKEGYSYNEQFF.

The rearrangement uses TRBV3-1 and TRBJ2-1. The germline V gene encodes CDR1 LGHDT and CDR2 YNNKEL (reference sequence). The CDR3 sequence is 15 residues long. This chain's CDR3 is CASSQAERTNNEQFF.

The CDR3: CSARVSGDQPQHF. The chain uses TRBV20-1 and TRBJ1-5; TCRdb indicates TRBD1, and absent DNA this call remains unverified. Germline V gene sequence: CDR1 DFQATT, CDR2 SNEGSKA (reference sequence). This CDR3 spans 13 amino acids.

The CDR3 here is CSVEDLRGGTDTQYF. The chain carries TRBV29-1 and TRBJ2-3; no DNA is available, so the TRBD1 call from TCRdb remains unchecked. Germline CDR1 reads SQVTM; CDR2 reads ANQGSEA. The CDR3 consists of 15 residues.

This chain connects TRBV27 to TRBJ2-7; TCRdb returns TRBD2, unconfirmable since there is no DNA. Germline assignment: CDR1 MNHEY and CDR2 SMNVEV (reference sequence). The CDR3 is made up of 13 amino acids. The CDR3 sequence: CASSGGPSYEQYF.

V usage is TRBV4-3 and J usage is TRBJ2-5; TCRdb's D gene call, TRBD1, goes unchecked for lack of DNA. CDR1 is LGHNA, CDR2 YSLEER, per germline. This CDR3 is 15 amino acids long. CDR3 region: CASSQARQYPETQYF.